The 7 T cell receptor beta chains reported below all come from one sample, sequenced in a study of neoadjuvant anti-PD-1 for oral cavity cancer (dated by TCRdb to about 2021). Library generation was performed with the immunoSEQ multiplex PCR assay. TCRdb holds this immuneACCESS table with in-frame rearrangements only. Some clones are missing; in checked studies, unresolved V genes explain under half, and the rest has no known cause. A total of some 10,000 clones appear in this sample, 60% to 65% of them only once. The ten biggest clones cover less than 9.5% of the sample. What this sample's time point label stands for: after neoadjuvant nivolumab, at surgical resection. The sample was tumor tissue, taken after nivolumab (anti-PD-1) treatment. These receptors were collected from a person aged 40 to 85 with oral cavity squamous cell carcinoma.

This rearrangement joins TRBV5-6 to TRBJ2-2; 7 bases match TRBD2. The CDR3 is made up of 16 amino acids. Per the germline V gene, CDR1 is SGHDT and CDR2 is YYEEEE. V lost 1 base, J lost 2 bases, and 5 bases stayed unmatched. The CDR3, as DNA: TGTGCCAGCAGCTTGTGGCTAGCGGTAAACACCGGGGAGCTGTTTTTT. Its protein is CASSLWLAVNTGELFF.

This clone was detected once. The CDR3 region is CASSLQGKREGPLVLYNEQFF. Here the CDR3 DNA reads TGTGCCAGCAGTTTACAGGGGAAGCGGGAGGGTCCCCTGGTTTTATACAATGAGCAGTTCTTC. The chain combines TRBV27 with TRBJ2-1, with TRBD2 matching 10 bases. The V and J ends lost 2 bases and 4 bases, in that order; junction bases with no gene match: 20. This CDR3 comprises 21 residues. The germline gives CDR1 MNHEY, CDR2 SMNVEV (reference sequence).

In its sample, this clone was seen a few times. The V gene is TRBV2, the J gene TRBJ2-7; 10 bases are shared with TRBD2. CDR1 SNHLY and CDR2 FYNNEI come from the germline V gene. J gave up 3 bases and V 7 bases, and 9 bases lay outside the gene matches. This CDR3 has 15 amino acids. CDR3 coding DNA: TGTGCCAGCACAGCGCTAGCGGGAGTTAACTACGAGCAGTACTTC. It yields the protein CASTALAGVNYEQYF.

The chain carries TRBV5-8 and TRBJ2-3; D unresolved. Germline assignment: CDR1 SGHTS and CDR2 YDEGEE. The length of the CDR3 is 16 residues. V was clipped by 0 bases and J by 5 bases, with 16 bases between them. The CDR3 nucleotides are TGTGCCAGCAGCTTGGCCCCACTAAGGTCTATAGATACGCAGTATTTT. Translation gives CASSLAPLRSIDTQYF.

The chain joins TRBV5-1 to TRBJ2-7; 7 bases match TRBD1. The CDR3 consists of 16 residues. Germline lookup yields CDR1 SGHRS and CDR2 YFSETQ. The V and J ends lost 0 bases and 0 bases, in that order; junction bases with no gene match: 6. The CDR3 sequence: CASSLAKTGSSYEQYF. CDR3 DNA sequence: TGCGCCAGCAGCTTGGCTAAGACAGGGTCCTCCTACGAGCAGTACTTC.

By sample fraction, this clone is medium-sized. The chain has TRBV6-1 and TRBJ1-6; D unresolved. The CDR3 is 13 residues long. Between the trimmed V and J ends, which lost 4 bases and 13 bases, there was a span of 14 bases. Germline V gene lookup returns CDR1 MNHNS and CDR2 SASEGT. CDR3 sequence reads: CASSAQELRPLHF. CDR3 in DNA: TGTGCCAGCAGTGCCCAGGAGTTACGGCCCCTCCACTTT.

The rearrangement joins TRBV5-1 to TRBJ2-5; no clear D gene. V was shortened by 4 bases and J by 1 base, with 8 bases between the two germline ends. The germline V gene has CDR1 SGHRS and CDR2 YFSETQ. The CDR3 is made up of 13 amino acids. CDR3 loop: CASSPYSQETQYF. Written as DNA, the CDR3 is TGCGCCAGCAGCCCCTACAGCCAAGAGACCCAGTACTTC.